The 30 T cell receptor beta chains in this list originate from one sample, sequenced in a study of a mutant IDH1 vaccine in newly diagnosed glioma. The protocol was immunoSEQ multiplex PCR, while the TCRdb copy is restricted to in-frame clones and leaves out a portion. The table lists tens of thousands of clones, less than 85% of them singletons. No cognate antigen is known for these TCRs. Described time point: week 47, end of study. Topical imiquimod accompanied each vaccine dose, which consisted of 300 ug of mutant IDH1 20-mer peptide. This sample comprised PBMCs, obtained from a glioma patient whose treatment included an IDH1 peptide vaccine. The receptors shown here come from a man between 18 and 29 years old with glioma. Some clones in this sample may be carry-over from other donors' samples.

V is TRBV2 and J is TRBJ2-2; D unresolved. CDR1 and CDR2 from the germline V gene are SNHLY and FYNNEI. V was pared by 7 bases and J by 1 base, with 13 bases between. CDR3 length: 15 amino acids. In nucleotides, the CDR3 is TGTGCCAGCAAAAAAGAGACGGTGAACACCGGGGAGCTGTTTTTT. It translates to CASKKETVNTGELFF.

The chain joins TRBV30 to TRBJ1-5, with no clear D. V was trimmed by 2 bases and J by 6 bases, leaving 11 bases between them. The CDR3 spans 13 residues. Germline CDR1 GTSNPN, CDR2 SVGIG (reference sequence). CDR3 in amino acids: CAWSTHHRQPQHF. The CDR3 DNA reads TGTGCCTGGAGTACCCATCACCGTCAGCCCCAGCATTTT.

V usage is TRBV19 and J usage is TRBJ2-7; D gene ambiguous. CDR3 size: 14 residues. V dropped 7 bases and J dropped 9 bases, with 22 bases sitting between them. The germline gives CDR1 LNHDA, CDR2 SQIVND (reference sequence). Here the CDR3 DNA reads TGTGCCAGTACACCGCAGCCGTGGATAGGTGTGCAGTACTTC. Protein product: CASTPQPWIGVQYF.

The chain links TRBV4-2 to TRBJ1-4; D perhaps matches TRBD1 (6 bases). Germline CDR1 LGHNA, CDR2 YNFKEQ. Trimming removed 0 bases at V and 5 bases at J, with 10 bases between. The CDR3 has 15 residues. The CDR3 region is CASSQERGRNEKLFF. For the CDR3, the DNA is TGTGCCAGCAGCCAAGAGAGGGGGAGAAATGAAAAACTGTTTTTT.

The rearrangement links TRBV14 to TRBJ2-7; D is tentatively TRBD1 or TRBD2 (5 bases each). Trimming removed 1 base at V and 7 bases at J, with 14 bases between. Per the germline V gene, CDR1 is SGHDN and CDR2 is FVKESK. The CDR3 sequence is 14 residues long. CDR3 sequence: CASSQAQGVSEQYF. CDR3 sequence (DNA): TGTGCCAGCAGCCAAGCGCAGGGAGTATCAGAGCAGTACTTC.

The chain links TRBV9 to TRBJ1-1; 10 positions agree with TRBD1. Losses at the gene ends were 3 bases for V and 4 bases for J; bases not matched to a gene: 6. Germline V gene sequence: CDR1 SGDLS, CDR2 YYNGEE. The CDR3 runs to 15 residues. CDR3 amino acids: CASSGKTGGPTEAFF. CDR3 nucleotide sequence: TGTGCCAGCAGCGGCAAGACAGGGGGCCCCACTGAAGCTTTCTTT.

Only a few counts were recorded for this clone. This chain uses TRBV11-1 with TRBJ2-1; D ambiguous. The germline V gene encodes CDR1 SGHAT and CDR2 FQDESV (reference sequence). Between the trimmed V and J ends, which lost 5 bases and 9 bases, there was a span of 17 bases. The CDR3 runs to 14 residues. The CDR3 spells CASSPRASRVEQFF. As DNA, the CDR3 is TGTGCCAGCAGCCCCAGAGCTTCTAGGGTTGAGCAGTTCTTC.

The chain combines TRBV7-9 with TRBJ1-5, with 7 nucleotides matching TRBD1. The germline V gene encodes CDR1 SEHNR and CDR2 FQNEAQ (reference sequence). The CDR3 spans 15 residues. V was pared by 5 bases and J by 0 bases, with 4 bases of the junction left unmatched. The CDR3 loop is CASSDGTVSNQPQHF. CDR3 sequence (DNA): TGTGCCAGCAGCGACGGGACAGTTAGCAATCAGCCCCAGCATTTT.

The gene calls are TRBV7-6 and TRBJ2-1; a weak D match, TRBD2 (5 bases). Germline CDR1 SGHVS, CDR2 FNYEAQ. The CDR3 consists of 15 residues. Deletions cut 1 base from V and 4 bases from J, with 11 bases between. The CDR3 sequence is CASSLETLAYNEQFF. As DNA, the CDR3 is TGTGCCAGCAGCTTAGAGACCCTAGCATACAATGAGCAGTTCTTC.

The chain joins TRBV2 to TRBJ2-4; D call uncertain. From germline, CDR1 is SNHLY and CDR2 FYNNEI. CDR3 length equals 15 residues. V gave up 8 bases and J gave up 0 bases, with 14 bases separating them. CDR3 in DNA: TGTGCCAGCCGGGTAAATATTCTAGCCAAAAACATTCAGTACTTC. It specifies CASRVNILAKNIQYF.

The chain recombines TRBV10-3 with TRBJ2-2; D gene unclear. CDR1 is ENHRY, CDR2 SYGVKD, per germline. V was cut by 4 bases and J by 3 bases, with 15 bases left in between. CDR3 size: 16 residues. CDR3: CAISGVGGRYTGELFF. In DNA, the CDR3 is TGTGCCATCAGTGGAGTGGGCGGACGGTACACCGGGGAGCTGTTTTTT.

CDR3 in DNA: TGTGCCAGCAGATCACGGGAAGGCGGTTTCACCGGGGAGCTGTTTTTT. Translating gives CASRSREGGFTGELFF. V usage is TRBV13 and J usage is TRBJ2-2, with a tentative D call TRBD2 (5 bases). The germline V gene has CDR1 PRHDT and CDR2 FYEKMQ (reference sequence). The CDR3 totals 16 residues. V lost 6 bases and J lost 4, with 18 bases in between. The full variable domain, with the rest looked up from reference TRBV13 and TRBJ2-2, is AAGVIQSPRHLIKEKRETATLKCYPIPRHDTVYWYQQGPGQDPQFLISFYEKMQSDKGSIPDRFSAQQFSDYHSELNMSSLELGDSALYFCASRSREGGFTGELFFGEGSRLTVL.

The CDR3 DNA follows: TGTGCCAGCAGGGGAAGTATATCGGGACTAGCGGGAGGGCGGCGCAAATACGAGCAGTACTTC. Translating gives CASRGSISGLAGGRRKYEQYF. The chain carries TRBV21-1 and TRBJ2-7; TRBD2 is taken as the D call from the table, unchecked against the DNA. TRBV21-1 is an annotated pseudogene. The CDR3 consists of 21 residues.

This chain connects TRBV4-1 to TRBJ2-2; 7 nucleotides match TRBD1. The V segment lost 4 bases and the J segment 3 bases; nucleotides outside the gene matches: 8. Per the germline V gene, CDR1 is MGHRA and CDR2 is YSYEKL. The CDR3 runs to 16 residues. CDR3 bases: TGCGCCAGCAGCCGAAACAGGGGTGAGGACACCGGGGAGCTGTTTTTT. Its protein product is CASSRNRGEDTGELFF.

CDR3 bases: TGTGCCAGCAGCTTTGGACAGGGGTGGGGGGATCAGCCCCAGCATTTT. Residues: CASSFGQGWGDQPQHF. This chain uses TRBV5-6 with TRBJ1-5; TRBD1 aligns across 9 bases. The CDR3 length is 16 residues. The ends lost 2 bases at V and 5 bases at J; junction bases unmatched: 8. Germline V gene sequence: CDR1 SGHDT, CDR2 YYEEEE.

The chain has TRBV6-1 and TRBJ2-7, with D uncertain. The V gene's germline CDR1 is MNHNS and CDR2 SASEGT. V lost 0 bases and J lost 0, with 9 bases in between. This CDR3 is built from 15 residues. The CDR3: CASSEAAALSYEQYF. The CDR3 nucleotides read TGTGCCAGCAGTGAAGCAGCCGCTCTCTCCTACGAGCAGTACTTC.

The J gene is TRBJ1-2, the V gene TRBV10-3, with unresolved D. This CDR3 comprises 14 residues. Trimming removed 3 bases from V and 4 bases from J, with 12 bases in between. The germline V gene encodes CDR1 ENHRY and CDR2 SYGVKD. The CDR3, as DNA: TGTGCCATCAGTGATCCCGGAGAGCGCTATGGCTACACCTTC. Its protein is CAISDPGERYGYTF.

Only a few counts were recorded for this clone. The CDR3 nucleotides read TGTGCCAGTAGTGGGGCAGATACGCAGTATTTT. This translates into CASSGADTQYF. The chain joins TRBV19 to TRBJ2-3; no clear D gene. The CDR3 consists of 11 residues. CDR1 and CDR2 (germline): LNHDA, SQIVND (reference sequence). Trimming left V 5 bases short and J 4 bases short, with 4 bases between.

The chain uses TRBV19 and TRBJ1-1; 8 nucleotides agree with TRBD1. CDR1 and CDR2 from the germline V gene are LNHDA and SQIVND (reference sequence). This CDR3 comprises 12 residues. Trimming at V came to 7 bases and at J to 4 bases, leaving 2 bases not matched to a gene. Here the CDR3 reads CASKQGGTEAFF. The CDR3 nucleotides are TGTGCCAGTAAACAGGGGGGCACTGAAGCTTTCTTT.

This clone was counted only a few times. The gene calls are TRBV5-6 and TRBJ2-7; D might be TRBD1 (5 bases). The CDR3 is 15 residues long. V lost 0 bases, J lost 3 bases, and 13 bases lay in between. Germline lookup yields CDR1 SGHDT and CDR2 YYEEEE. CDR3: CASSLGAGFNYEQYF. CDR3 coding DNA: TGTGCCAGCAGCTTGGGCGCAGGGTTTAACTACGAGCAGTACTTC.

This sequence joins TRBV4-1 and TRBJ1-5, with D possibly TRBD1 on 6 matching bases. The V end was cut by 4 bases, the J end by 4 bases, with 20 bases between. Germline loops: CDR1 MGHRA, CDR2 YSYEKL. The CDR3 consists of 17 residues. The CDR3: CASSPSTARGGNQPQHF. The CDR3 coding sequence is TGCGCCAGCAGCCCCTCTACCGCCAGGGGCGGGAATCAGCCCCAGCATTTT.

The chain has TRBV7-9 and TRBJ1-2, with D hard to call. Trimming removed 7 bases from V and 6 bases from J, with 12 bases in between. Germline V gene sequence: CDR1 SEHNR, CDR2 FQNEAQ (reference sequence). The CDR3 extends over 12 amino acids. The CDR3 DNA follows: TGTGCCAGCACCCGACTCGGGGATGGCTACACCTTC. Encoded protein: CASTRLGDGYTF.

V gene TRBV30 combines with J gene TRBJ1-1; no definite D call. Trimming removed 4 bases at V and 1 base at J, with 10 bases between. CDR1 is GTSNPN and CDR2 is SVGIG in the germline V gene (reference sequence). This CDR3 has 13 residues. The CDR3 DNA sequence: TGTGCCTGGAAGGAGAACTGGAACACTGAAGCTTTCTTT. Residues: CAWKENWNTEAFF.

The CDR3 nucleotides are TGCGCCAGCAGCCGCGGACTAGCCTACGAGCAGTACTTC. Its translation is CASSRGLAYEQYF. The chain combines TRBV4-3 with TRBJ2-7, with TRBD2 matching over 7 bases. The CDR3 totals 13 residues. Germline V gene sequence: CDR1 LGHNA, CDR2 YSLEER. J lost 2 bases, V lost 4 bases, and 2 bases had no gene match.

The chain links TRBV29-1 to TRBJ2-5; 10 bases map to TRBD1. Germline CDR1 reads SQVTM; CDR2 reads ANQGSEA. The V and J ends lost 7 bases and 4 bases, in that order; junction bases with no gene match: 9. This CDR3 region has 14 residues. The CDR3 region has the DNA TGCAGCGCCGAGACAGGGGGCCGCTTAGAGACCCAGTACTTC. Protein sequence: CSAETGGRLETQYF.

In this sample, this clone turned up once. The rearrangement joins TRBV29-1 to TRBJ1-2, with unresolved D. Deletions cut 3 bases from V and 5 bases from J, with 7 bases between. This CDR3 has 11 amino acids. Germline V gene data show CDR1 as SQVTM and CDR2 as ANQGSEA. CDR3 sequence: CSVEREYGYTF. CDR3 sequence (DNA): TGCAGCGTTGAGCGGGAGTATGGCTACACCTTC. The variable domain in full, with the rest retrieved from reference TRBV29-1 and TRBJ1-2, is SAVISQKPSRDICQRGTSLTIQCQVDSQVTMMFWYRQQPGQSLTLIATANQGSEATYESGFVIDKFPISRPNLTFSTLTVSNMSPEDSSIYLCSVEREYGYTFGSGTRLTVV.

The gene calls are TRBV12-5 and TRBJ1-2; D uncertain. V was trimmed by 4 bases and J by 5 bases, leaving 20 bases between them. Germline CDR1 and CDR2: LGHNT and FRNRAP. This CDR3 contains 16 residues. CDR3 sequence: CASGSQATAEFYGYTF. As DNA, the CDR3 is TGTGCTAGTGGTTCTCAGGCCACGGCAGAGTTTTATGGCTACACCTTC.

This chain uses TRBV5-1 with TRBJ2-5; 7 bases align to TRBD1. Germline CDR1 reads SGHRS; CDR2 reads YFSETQ. CDR3 length equals 14 residues. J was trimmed by 4 bases and V by 0 bases; bases with no gene match: 3. CDR3 sequence: CASSLEGARETQYF. As DNA, the CDR3 is TGCGCCAGCAGCTTGGAGGGGGCAAGAGAGACCCAGTACTTC. Drawing the rest from reference TRBV5-1 and TRBJ2-5, the complete variable domain is KAGVTQTPRYLIKTRGQQVTLSCSPISGHRSVSWYQQTPGQGLQFLFEYFSETQRNKGNFPGRFSGRQFSNSRSEMNVSTLELGDSALYLCASSLEGARETQYFGPGTRLLVL.

This clone was counted once. The chain has TRBV6-1 and TRBJ2-5; 8 positions match TRBD1. This CDR3 spans 15 amino acids. Germline V gene data show CDR1 as MNHNS and CDR2 as SASEGT. J was trimmed by 5 bases and V by 6 bases; bases with no gene match: 11. CDR3 DNA: TGTGCCAGCAGCCCTATTGGGACAGGAGGGGAGACCCAGTACTTC. Translating it yields CASSPIGTGGETQYF.

The gene calls are TRBV5-1 and TRBJ2-7; TRBD2 is a possible D gene (5 bases). Per germline, CDR1 SGHRS and CDR2 YFSETQ. V lost 0 bases to trimming and J lost 3 bases, with 19 bases between them. This CDR3 comprises 17 residues. The CDR3 coding sequence is TGCGCCAGCAGCTTGGAAGCTAAGAGCGGCGGGTACTACGAGCAGTACTTC. It translates to CASSLEAKSGGYYEQYF.